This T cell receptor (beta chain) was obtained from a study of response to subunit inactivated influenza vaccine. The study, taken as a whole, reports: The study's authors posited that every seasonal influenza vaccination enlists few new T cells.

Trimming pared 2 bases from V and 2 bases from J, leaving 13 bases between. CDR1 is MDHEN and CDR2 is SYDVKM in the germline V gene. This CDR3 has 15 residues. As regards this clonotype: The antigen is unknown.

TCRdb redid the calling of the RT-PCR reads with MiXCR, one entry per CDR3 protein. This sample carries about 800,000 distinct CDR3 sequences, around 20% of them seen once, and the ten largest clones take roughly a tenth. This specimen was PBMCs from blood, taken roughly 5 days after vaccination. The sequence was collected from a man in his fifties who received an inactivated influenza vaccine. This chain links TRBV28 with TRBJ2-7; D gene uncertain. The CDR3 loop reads CASSLRVGVPYEQYF. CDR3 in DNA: TGTGCCAGCAGTTTACGTGTTGGGGTCCCCTACGAGCAGTACTTC.